Listed below are T cell receptor beta chains from one sample, sequenced in a study of OX40 agonist ivuxolimab in advanced cancers. Using immunoSEQ multiplex PCR, the repertoire was profiled, and TCRdb retains in-frame clones only, with some absent. The data contain 35,000 or so clones, about four fifths of them seen just once; the ten biggest clones take up roughly 20%. Source: CD4+ or CD8+ T cells sorted from blood, taken in a trial of the OX40 agonist ivuxolimab. The receptors were sampled from an adult with an advanced solid tumor such as melanoma, head and neck, liver or kidney cancer. Both conserved end residues are part of each CDR3. Fields, in order: V gene, clone size, J gene, D gene, CDR3 DNA, CDR3 protein. D genes are given only for firm matches. Size is omitted from some rows. Given values are once, few, many or a class for expanded clones.

>TRBV5-7|.|TRBJ2-6|.
TGTGCCAGCGTCCGTAGTCGCGTACAAAGTCGGGCCAACGTCCTGACTTTC
CASVRSRVQSRANVLTF
>TRBV28|.|TRBJ1-2|.
TGTGCCAGCAGCCGTGGGACATCTAACTATGGCTACACCTTC
CASSRGTSNYGYTF
>TRBV5-6|once|TRBJ2-2|.
TGTGCCAGCAGCCTAACAAACACCGGGGAGCTGTTTTTT
CASSLTNTGELFF
>TRBV19|.|TRBJ2-1|TRBD2
TGTGCCAGTAGTATCGGCGGGAGGTCCGGCAATGAGCAGTTCTTC
CASSIGGRSGNEQFF
>TRBV4-2|.|TRBJ1-2|.
TGTGCCAGCAGCCAAGAGGGGGGCGCACAGGGCTACACCTTC
CASSQEGGAQGYTF
>TRBV19|.|TRBJ1-4|TRBD1
TGTGCCAGTAGTATGACGAGGGGGCGACACTATGAAAAACTGTTTTTT
CASSMTRGRHYEKLFF
>TRBV30|.|TRBJ1-1|TRBD1
TGTGCCTGGAGTGAGGTAACAGGGGCGGAGAACACTGAAGCTTTCTTT
CAWSEVTGAENTEAFF
>TRBV19|.|TRBJ2-3|.
TGTGCCAGTAGTCTACAGGGTTCGGAAGATACGCAGTATTTT
CASSLQGSEDTQYF
>TRBV19|.|TRBJ2-2|.
TGTGCCAGTAGTATTGGGGTCGACACCGGGGAGCTGTTTTTT
CASSIGVDTGELFF
>TRBV15|.|TRBJ2-3|.
TGTGCCACCAGCAGAGCATCTAGCGAGATTTACTCGGATACGCAGTATTTT
CATSRASSEIYSDTQYF
>TRBV19|.|TRBJ2-7|.
TGTGCACGTACGCACCCCTCCTACGAGCAGTACTTC
CARTHPSYEQYF
>TRBV19|.|TRBJ1-1|.
TGTGCCAGTAGTATGTTTAAGGCGGGGGACGCTTTCTTT
CASSMFKAGDAFF
>TRBV4-1|medium-sized|TRBJ1-2|.
TGCGTCATTACATCCGCAAACTATGGCTACACCTTC
CVITSANYGYTF
>TRBV11-3|.|TRBJ2-7|TRBD1
TGTGCCAGCAGCCCAGGACAGGGTAAAATGCAGTACTTC
CASSPGQGKMQYF
>TRBV20-1|.|TRBJ2-1|.
TGCAGTGCTCGACTAGTTTTTGAGCAGTTCTTC
CSARLVFEQFF
>TRBV7-9|once|TRBJ2-3|.
TGTGCCAGCAGCTTAGAAGCAGAAAACACAGATACGCAGTATTTT
CASSLEAENTDTQYF
>TRBV6-5|.|TRBJ1-1|.
TGTGCCAGCAGTTACGAGGAGGGCACTGAAGCTTTCTTT
CASSYEEGTEAFF
>TRBV5-1|once|TRBJ2-5|.
TGCGCCAGCAGCTTAGAAGGCGGGGTTCCACAAGAGACCCAGTACTTC
CASSLEGGVPQETQYF
>TRBV11-2|once|TRBJ1-1|.
TGTGCCAGCAGCTTAGGCGGAGTAGAAGCTTTCTTT
CASSLGGVEAFF
>TRBV9|.|TRBJ2-5|TRBD2
TGTGCCAGCAGCGTAGCAGGCGGGGGGGAAGAGACCCAGTACTTC
CASSVAGGGEETQYF
>TRBV5-1|.|TRBJ2-5|.
TGCGCCAGCAGCAGGGAAGGGGAGACCCAGTACTTC
CASSREGETQYF
>TRBV5-4|.|TRBJ2-1|.
TGTGCCAGCAGCTTGGAAGGGGGGGCAAACTCTCATGAGCAGTTCTTC
CASSLEGGANSHEQFF
>TRBV6-4|.|TRBJ2-3|TRBD2
TGTGCCAGCAGTGACTCTAGCGGGGGGCCAGATACGCAGTATTTT
CASSDSSGGPDTQYF
>TRBV14|.|TRBJ2-7|.
TGTGCCAGCAGCCACCTAGGAAGGGGATATTACGAGCAGTACTTC
CASSHLGRGYYEQYF
>TRBV11-2|.|TRBJ1-4|TRBD1
TGTGCCAGCAGCTTAGGGGACAGGGTAGTGGAAAAACTGTTTTTT
CASSLGDRVVEKLFF
>TRBV19|.|TRBJ2-3|TRBD2
TGTGCCAGTAGTATTCCGACAGGCCGACTAGCGGGAGCTGGAGATACGCAGTATTTT
CASSIPTGRLAGAGDTQYF
>TRBV4-2|.|TRBJ2-7|.
TGTGCCAGCAGCCCGGAAGAAAGCTCCTACGAGCAGTACTTC
CASSPEESSYEQYF
>TRBV6-1|once|TRBJ2-7|.
TGTGCCAGCAACTACGAGCAGTACTTC
CASNYEQYF
>TRBV6-5|.|TRBJ2-7|TRBD1
TGTGCCAGCAGTTACTCGATAAGCAGGGGGTACGAGCAGTACTTC
CASSYSISRGYEQYF
>TRBV11-3|few|TRBJ2-7|TRBD1
TGTGCCAGCAGCGGTCGGGACAGCTCCTACGAGCAGTACTTC
CASSGRDSSYEQYF
>TRBV4-3|.|TRBJ1-2|.
TGCGCCAGCAGCCACCACCGGGACCGTGCAGGCGGCTACACCTTC
CASSHHRDRAGGYTF
>TRBV29-1|.|TRBJ1-2|.
TGCAGCTCGACGGGACTTTACGGCTACACCTTC
CSSTGLYGYTF
>TRBV7-9|.|TRBJ2-7|.
TGTGCCAGCAGCCCGCCGGGGGCGGGGGAGCAGTACTTC
CASSPPGAGEQYF
>TRBV27|.|TRBJ2-5|.
TGTGCCAGCAGTTCCCTCCCCCCAGAGACCCAGTACTTC
CASSSLPPETQYF
>TRBV11-3|few|TRBJ1-4|TRBD1
TGTGCCAGCAGCGCCCGGACAGGGCTAAATGAAAAACTGTTTTTT
CASSARTGLNEKLFF
>TRBV9|.|TRBJ2-1|.
TGTGCCAGCAGCGTAGGGTTTCAGGTTTATGAGCAGTTCTTC
CASSVGFQVYEQFF
>TRBV5-5|once|TRBJ2-7|.
TGTGCCAGCACCCCCGCGGGCGGCGAGCAGTACTTC
CASTPAGGEQYF
>TRBV19|few|TRBJ1-1|.
TGTGCCAGTATTCCCGCCTCGGATGAAGCTTTCTTT
CASIPASDEAFF
>TRBV27|few|TRBJ2-1|TRBD2
TGTGCCAGCAGTTCCCTGGCGGGAGAAACCTACAATGAGCAGTTCTTC
CASSSLAGETYNEQFF
>TRBV28|.|TRBJ2-2|.
TGTGCCAGCTCAGGGTACTTTTCGGGTACCGGGGAGCTGTTTTTT
CASSGYFSGTGELFF
>TRBV5-1|once|TRBJ1-2|TRBD1
TGCGCCAGCAGCTTGATGGGGACAGGGCGCTATGGCTACACCTTC
CASSLMGTGRYGYTF
>TRBV6-5|.|TRBJ2-1|TRBD2
TGTGCCAGCAGACCTGGACTAGCGTATGAGCAGTTCTTC
CASRPGLAYEQFF